This T cell receptor beta chain emerged from a study of blood T cell repertoires in COVID-19. Study at large: Donors in the United States, Italy and Spain gave samples during acute or convalescent COVID-19. T cells, B-cell-depleted T cells, or PBMCs supplied cDNA or gDNA.

This table comes from immunoSEQ multiplex PCR, and its TCRdb copy is limited to in-frame clones, with some not included. The table shows 95,000 to 110,000 clones, with approximately 84% occurring only once. Trimming removed 5 bases at V and 0 bases at J, with 10 bases between. The CDR3 length is 15 residues. Germline CDR1 SEHNR, CDR2 FQNEAQ (reference sequence). The V call is TRBV7-9, the J call TRBJ2-2; unclear D gene. The sequenced material came from peripheral blood. This clonotype originated in a human donor in a cohort sampled during active or convalescent COVID-19. CDR3 in amino acids: CASSRISANTGELFF. The CDR3 DNA is TGTGCCAGCAGCCGTATCTCCGCGAACACCGGGGAGCTGTTTTTT.